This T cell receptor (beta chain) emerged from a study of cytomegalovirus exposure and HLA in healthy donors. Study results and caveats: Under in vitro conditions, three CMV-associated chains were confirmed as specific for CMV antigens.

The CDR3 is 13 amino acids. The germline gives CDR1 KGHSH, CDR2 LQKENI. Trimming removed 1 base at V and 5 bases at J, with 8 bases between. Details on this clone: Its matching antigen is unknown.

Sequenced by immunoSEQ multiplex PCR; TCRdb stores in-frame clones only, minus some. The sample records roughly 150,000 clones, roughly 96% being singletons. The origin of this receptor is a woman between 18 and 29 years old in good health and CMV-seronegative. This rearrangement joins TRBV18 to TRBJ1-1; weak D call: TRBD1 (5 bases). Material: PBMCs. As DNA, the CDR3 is TGTGCCAGCTCACCACAGGGGTGGACTGAAGCTTTCTTT. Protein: CASSPQGWTEAFF.